Given below is one T cell receptor beta chain in context. This clone was seen once. Its antigen specificity is not known. No clone much larger than this one lies a single base away; base qualities are absent. The sample is drawn from a study of OX40 agonist ivuxolimab in advanced cancers. Study-wide context: Ivuxolimab, which targeted the costimulatory receptor OX40 (CD134), was an agonistic, fully human IgG2 monoclonal antibody. The monotherapy dose-escalation portion (N ≈ 50 patients) of the phase I ivuxolimab trial is reported in the paper. Patients were allowed to have had prior anti-PD-1, anti-PD-L1 or anti-CTLA-4 therapy, and roughly 40% of the dose-escalation patients had been treated with checkpoint inhibitors. Intravenous ivuxolimab was administered to patients every 2 weeks at six dose levels: 0.01, 0.1, 0.3, 1.5, 3 and 10 mg/kg. In the dose-escalation cohort, around four fifths of patients were male, and the mean age was 60 years with a range of roughly 20 to 85. Partial responses were achieved by three dose-escalation patients, of whom one had hepatocellular carcinoma and two had cutaneous melanoma. Peripheral TCRbeta sequencing was intended to test whether TCR sequence diversity was altered and clonal T-cell expansion was caused by ivuxolimab. Among the roughly 50 dose-escalation patients, about 20 had hepatocellular carcinoma, 15 or so melanoma, 9 renal cell carcinoma and 9 head and neck cancer.

To sequence the TCRbeta CDR3 region, genomic DNA was isolated from the sorted cells. TCRbeta CDR3 regions were sequenced using the immunoSEQ Assay. Drawn from immuneACCESS, this table holds only the in-frame rearrangements with V and J called that TCRdb kept. Clones are partly lost; checked studies trace under half to an unresolved V gene and leave the rest unexplained. The sample profile shows around 150,000 clones; 90% to 95% of them were found once. The top ten clonotypes cover about 0.31% of the sample. On the study overall, not on this receptor specifically: In partial responders in the 0.1-3.0 mg/kg groups, normalized peripheral clonal expansion was found to be among the lowest, especially among CD8+ T cells. Antigen specificity was not determined for the clonally expanded peripheral T cells. On average, CD8+ T cells showed more expanded clones than CD4+ T cells after ivuxolimab. Clonal expansion of both CD4+ and CD8+ blood T cells was observed from baseline to week 6 at doses 0.1 to 3.0 mg/kg. Low levels of normalized T-cell clonal expansion were also seen in some nonresponding patients.

The trial excluded patients who had a history of autoimmune disease or who were on systemic immunosuppression. Peripheral blood for TCR sequencing was drawn from every dose cohort at baseline, at cycle 4 day 1 and at cycle 7 day 1. The samples were drawn from a first-in-human, open-label, multicenter phase I dose-escalation trial of ivuxolimab. Adults with locally advanced or metastatic melanoma, renal cell carcinoma, hepatocellular carcinoma or head and neck squamous cell carcinoma were enrolled in the trial. Before TCR sequencing, CD4+ and CD8+ T cells were separately sorted from peripheral blood. Taken from cysteine to phenylalanine, the CDR3 has 18 residues. Left in the record is the CDR3 DNA by itself, 54 bases read in frame from the first base. Cut back by 4 bases and 1 base, the V and J ends lie 20 bases apart. The CDR1 and CDR2 encoded by the germline V gene are MNHNS and SASEGT.

Source: CD4+ or CD8+ T cells sorted from blood, taken in a trial of the OX40 agonist ivuxolimab. The TCR sequence derives from an adult with an advanced solid tumor such as melanoma, head and neck, liver or kidney cancer. The rearranged chain carries TRBV6-1 and TRBJ1-5, with the identity of the D gene unclear. The CDR3 corresponds to CASSGPPSGVWSNQPQHF. The DNA sequence follows: TGTGCCAGCAGTGGGCCACCGTCAGGTGTTTGGAGCAATCAGCCCCAGCATTTT.